The 27 T cell receptor beta chains listed next were all sequenced from one sample in a study of shared clonotypes between healthy human individuals. Only in-frame clones appear in the TCRdb table, and some are missing; sequencing was by immunoSEQ multiplex PCR. The sample has roughly 570,000 clones, roughly 98% seen once. Terminally differentiated effector memory CD45RA+ cells were excluded from the naive CD8 cells, which were CD45RO-negative and positively selected for CCR7. The sequenced sample consisted of naive CD8+ T cells sorted from blood. These TCRs come from a man aged 25 to 40 in good health.

A remark on this clone: Distinct nucleotide sequences in the sample also encode this CDR3. The V call is TRBV12-5, the J call TRBJ2-7; TRBD1 might be the D (5 bases). V lost 0 bases and J lost 5, with 8 bases in between. Germline lookup yields CDR1 LGHNT and CDR2 FRNRAP. This CDR3 region has 13 residues. CDR3 sequence reads: CASGLVLGDEQYF. CDR3 in DNA: TGTGCTAGTGGTTTGGTTCTAGGGGACGAGCAGTACTTC.

The chain is built from TRBV5-3 and TRBJ2-7; no clear D. TRBV5-3 qualifies as an ORF whose function is uncertain. Trimming stripped 0 bases from V and 5 bases from J, with 12 bases between. The CDR3 covers 14 residues. This chain's CDR3 is CARSLVGYLNEQYF. Here the CDR3 DNA reads TGTGCCAGAAGCTTGGTGGGCTACCTCAACGAGCAGTACTTC.

The chain employs TRBV29-1 and TRBJ1-2, with a possible D match to TRBD1 (5 bases). Between the trimmed V and J ends, which lost 6 bases and 8 bases, there was a span of 13 bases. CDR3 length: 11 amino acids. The germline V gene has CDR1 SQVTM and CDR2 ANQGSEA. The CDR3 here is CSVELYRGYTF. The CDR3 bases are TGCAGCGTCGAACTATACAGGGGCTACACCTTC.

The chain links TRBV7-6 to TRBJ1-1; TRBD1 agrees at 8 bases. The CDR3 spans 13 residues. J was trimmed by 8 bases and V by 8 bases; bases with no gene match: 10. Germline CDR1 reads SGHVS; CDR2 reads FNYEAQ. This CDR3 reads CASSGGRSREAFF. Here the CDR3 DNA reads TGTGCCAGCTCAGGGGGCCGGAGTAGAGAAGCTTTCTTT.

V usage is TRBV15 and J usage is TRBJ2-2; the match to TRBD2 covers 10 bases. Germline V gives CDR1 LNHNV, CDR2 YYDKDF (reference sequence). Losses at the gene ends were 8 bases for V and 6 bases for J; bases not matched to a gene: 3. The CDR3 is made up of 13 amino acids. The CDR3 DNA follows: TGTGCCACCCTAGCGGGAGAGCCCGGGGAGCTGTTTTTT. It is translated as CATLAGEPGELFF.

The rearrangement uses TRBV9 and TRBJ2-3; TRBD1 is a possible D gene (6 bases). The CDR3 spans 15 residues. Trimming shortened V by 3 bases and J by 3 bases, and 14 bases separated the two germline ends. CDR1 is SGDLS, CDR2 YYNGEE, per germline. The CDR3 DNA is TGTGCCAGCAGCGGATTTACAGGGTCTACAGATACGCAGTATTTT. Protein product: CASSGFTGSTDTQYF.

In this sample, this clone turned up once. The chain couples TRBV25-1 to TRBJ1-1; D is uncertain. Per the germline V gene, CDR1 is MGHDK and CDR2 is SYGVNS. With 8 bases removed from V and 4 bases from J, the gap between germline ends came to 5 bases. The CDR3 length is 10 residues. In DNA form, the CDR3 reads TGTGCCAGCGCCAGCACTGAAGCTTTCTTT. Translated: CASASTEAFF.

In regard to this clone: Other DNA sequences within the sample encode an identical CDR3. This chain connects TRBV6-5 to TRBJ1-1; perhaps TRBD1 as D (5 bases). Trimming stripped 0 bases from V and 3 bases from J, with 8 bases between. Per germline, CDR1 MNHEY and CDR2 SVGAGI. This CDR3 has 14 residues. CDR3 residues: CASSYSGGDTEAFF. The CDR3 region has the DNA TGTGCCAGCAGTTACTCCGGGGGAGACACTGAAGCTTTCTTT.

The V call is TRBV30, the J call TRBJ1-5; tentative D call: TRBD1 (6 bases). Germline V lookup: CDR1 GTSNPN, CDR2 SVGIG (reference sequence). Trimming shortened V by 0 bases and J by 7 bases, and 16 bases separated the two germline ends. CDR3 length: 15 amino acids. The CDR3 here is CAWSVDGGAGQPQHF. In DNA form, the CDR3 reads TGTGCCTGGAGTGTAGATGGGGGCGCAGGGCAGCCCCAGCATTTT.

V and J are TRBV2 and TRBJ1-2, with D unclear. The length of the CDR3 is 13 residues. The ends were cut back, 3 bases at V and 8 bases at J, with 13 bases in the middle. Germline V gives CDR1 SNHLY, CDR2 FYNNEI. DNA of the CDR3: TGTGCCAGCAGTGACAGTCCTTCGCGGGGCTACACCTTC. It is translated as CASSDSPSRGYTF.

This rearrangement joins TRBV7-2 to TRBJ2-3; the D gene is possibly TRBD2 (5 bases). V lost 10 bases and J lost 3, with 17 bases in between. Germline CDR1 SGHTA, CDR2 FQGNSA. The CDR3 has 14 amino acids. In DNA, the CDR3 is TGTGCCATCAAGCCGGGGATAAGGACAGATACGCAGTATTTT. Its translation is CAIKPGIRTDTQYF.

V is TRBV19 and J is TRBJ2-7, with 7 bases that match TRBD1. This CDR3 region has 12 residues. The J segment lost 6 bases and the V segment lost 4 bases, leaving 3 bases of the junction unmatched. Germline V gives CDR1 LNHDA, CDR2 SQIVND (reference sequence). In DNA, the CDR3 is TGTGCCAGTAGTACCCAGGGGGTCGAGCAGTACTTC. Its protein product is CASSTQGVEQYF.

V usage is TRBV6-1 and J usage is TRBJ2-3; the D is unclear. Trimming stripped 1 base from V and 2 bases from J, with 16 bases between. The CDR3 spans 17 residues. CDR1 is MNHNS and CDR2 is SASEGT in the germline V gene. Here the CDR3 reads CASSEESEVVFTDTQYF. The DNA for the CDR3 is TGTGCCAGCAGTGAAGAGTCCGAAGTCGTATTCACAGATACGCAGTATTTT.

The gene calls are TRBV5-1 and TRBJ2-1; TRBD2 aligns across 11 bases. The CDR3 covers 16 residues. The V segment lost 3 bases and the J segment 4 bases; nucleotides outside the gene matches: 6. Germline loops: CDR1 SGHRS, CDR2 YFSETQ. The CDR3 protein is CASSSRGTSGYNEQFF. The CDR3 nucleotides are TGCGCCAGCAGCTCTAGGGGGACTAGCGGTTACAATGAGCAGTTCTTC.

The chain uses TRBV5-5 and TRBJ2-1, with D possibly TRBD2 on 5 matching bases. The CDR3 is 13 residues long. V was trimmed by 1 base and J by 5 bases, leaving 7 bases between them. Per germline, CDR1 SGHKS and CDR2 YYEKEE (reference sequence). The CDR3 DNA sequence: TGTGCCAGCAGCTTGCTAGCCCACAATGAGCAGTTCTTC. Protein sequence: CASSLLAHNEQFF.

The chain joins TRBV7-9 to TRBJ1-3, with TRBD1 as a possible D gene (5 bases). This CDR3 is built from 12 residues. Germline CDR1 and CDR2: SEHNR and FQNEAQ (reference sequence). The V and J ends lost 5 bases and 6 bases respectively, with 8 bases between them. As DNA, the CDR3 is TGTGCCAGCAGCGGCAGGGAAAACACCATATATTTT. As protein: CASSGRENTIYF.

The rearrangement links TRBV5-1 to TRBJ1-4; tentatively, D is TRBD1 (6 bases). The CDR3 runs 15 residues. V lost 4 bases to trimming and J lost 0 bases, with 10 bases between them. Per germline, CDR1 SGHRS and CDR2 YFSETQ. The CDR3 sequence is CASSGGGPTNEKLFF. The CDR3 DNA reads as TGCGCCAGCAGCGGCGGGGGGCCAACTAATGAAAAACTGTTTTTT.

The chain is built from TRBV11-2 and TRBJ1-5; possible D gene TRBD1, 5 bases. The germline V and J ends were trimmed by 5 bases and 5 bases, with 13 bases remaining between them. The CDR3 loop spans 14 amino acids. CDR1 and CDR2 (germline): SGHAT, FQNNGV. CDR3 amino acids: CASSLARGHQPQHF. The CDR3 region has the DNA TGTGCCAGCAGCCTTGCTAGGGGCCATCAGCCCCAGCATTTT. Drawing the rest from reference TRBV11-2 and TRBJ1-5, the complete variable domain is EAGVAQSPRYKIIEKRQSVAFWCNPISGHATLYWYQQILGQGPKLLIQFQNNGVVDDSQLPKDRFSAERLKGVDSTLKIQPAKLEDSAVYLCASSLARGHQPQHFGDGTRLSIL.

The J gene is TRBJ2-6, the V gene TRBV6-5; D is unclear. The CDR3 consists of 16 residues. CDR1 and CDR2 (germline): MNHEY, SVGAGI. V lost 3 bases and J lost 0, with 9 bases in between. The CDR3 nucleotides are TGTGCCAGCAGTTATGTTCAGTCCTCTGGGGCCAACGTCCTGACTTTC. It is translated as CASSYVQSSGANVLTF.

The chain is built from TRBV2 and TRBJ2-4; no definite D call. Looked up from germline, CDR1 is SNHLY and CDR2 is FYNNEI. Trimming took off 7 bases at V and 3 bases at J, with 16 bases between the two ends. This CDR3 spans 15 amino acids. CDR3 sequence (DNA): TGTGCCAGCATCACTACCGTTAATGGCAAAAACATTCAGTACTTC. It yields the protein CASITTVNGKNIQYF. Using reference TRBV2 and TRBJ2-4 for the parts outside the CDR3, the full variable domain is EPEVTQTPSHQVTQMGQEVILRCVPISNHLYFYWYRQILGQKVEFLVSFYNNEISEKSEIFDDQFSVERPDGSNFTLKIRSTKLEDSAMYFCASITTVNGKNIQYFGAGTRLSVL.

The chain recombines TRBV27 with TRBJ2-2; TRBD2 agrees at 16 bases. Trimming cost V 5 bases and J 7 bases; bases outside gene matches: 4. This CDR3 is 16 amino acids long. The germline V gene has CDR1 MNHEY and CDR2 SMNVEV (reference sequence). CDR3 region: CASSTGLAGGVGELFF. CDR3 nucleotide sequence: TGTGCCAGCAGTACGGGACTAGCGGGAGGGGTCGGGGAGCTGTTTTTT.

The rearrangement uses TRBV7-2 and TRBJ1-5; TRBD1 matches at 10 bases. CDR1 and CDR2 (germline): SGHTA, FQGNSA. With 4 bases clipped from V and 4 bases from J, the junction kept 1 base outside the gene matches. This CDR3 is built from 14 residues. CDR3 in DNA: TGTGCCAGCAGCTCGGGACAGGGGAATCAGCCCCAGCATTTT. This gives the protein CASSSGQGNQPQHF.

This clone is a singleton in its sample. The gene calls are TRBV4-3 and TRBJ1-2, with D hard to call. The CDR3 is 14 amino acids. The V end was cut by 0 bases, the J end by 3 bases, with 8 bases between. CDR1 and CDR2 (germline): LGHNA, YSLEER. This chain's CDR3 is CASSQDYADYGYTF. The CDR3 coding sequence is TGCGCCAGCAGCCAAGATTATGCAGACTATGGCTACACCTTC.

Only one count was recorded for this clone. The chain has TRBV10-3 and TRBJ2-1; D tentatively reads TRBD1 or TRBD2 (5 bases each). The germline V gene has CDR1 ENHRY and CDR2 SYGVKD. The V and J ends lost 0 bases and 1 base respectively, with 10 bases between them. This CDR3 contains 16 residues. CDR3 DNA sequence: TGTGCCATCAGTGAGTCTGGGACCCCGTCCTACAATGAGCAGTTCTTC. It yields the protein CAISESGTPSYNEQFF.

The chain has TRBV5-6 and TRBJ2-7; 7 nucleotides line up with TRBD1. Germline CDR1 and CDR2: SGHDT and YYEEEE. This CDR3 has 14 residues. V was clipped by 4 bases and J by 7 bases; unmatched bases: 11. The CDR3 bases are TGTGCCAGCAGCCCCGGACAGGAGTTTATGGAGCAGTACTTC. It is translated as CASSPGQEFMEQYF.

This chain uses TRBV7-9 with TRBJ2-7; D is perhaps TRBD1 (5 bases). Trimming took off 1 base at V and 3 bases at J, with 10 bases between the two ends. Per the germline V gene, CDR1 is SEHNR and CDR2 is FQNEAQ (reference sequence). The CDR3 sequence is 14 residues long. CDR3 sequence reads: CASSLEVRDYEQYF. The CDR3 bases are TGTGCCAGCAGCTTAGAGGTCAGGGACTACGAGCAGTACTTC.

This clone was recorded once. The chain recombines TRBV5-5 with TRBJ2-5, with a weak D call TRBD1 (5 bases). Between the trimmed V and J ends, which lost 6 bases and 3 bases, there was a span of 12 bases. Looked up from germline, CDR1 is SGHKS and CDR2 is YYEKEE (reference sequence). There are 13 residues in the CDR3. The CDR3 sequence is CASIPGLKETQYF. The CDR3 region has the DNA TGTGCCAGCATACCAGGGCTTAAAGAGACCCAGTACTTC.